This T cell receptor beta chain originates from a study of blood T cell repertoires in COVID-19. On the study more broadly: Sites across the United States, Italy and Spain contributed samples from acute and convalescent COVID-19.

As handled by the study authors: Quantification of nucleated cells was approximated via reference gene primer amplification. Clones were sequenced by immunoSEQ multiplex PCR, and TCRdb holds only the in-frame ones, with some missing. The V and J calls and clone size come from that table; D and trimming were worked out from the DNA. The sample consists of approximately 300,000 clones, approximately 83% of them appearing once. The source is a person between 65 and 80 years old with COVID-19, enrolled during active disease. The sequencing sample was made of peripheral blood.

CDR3 sequence (DNA): TGTGCCAGCAGCTTATCGGGAGGCGAGCAGTACTTC. Its translation is CASSLSGGEQYF. V is TRBV7-6 and J is TRBJ2-7; 7 bases match TRBD2. This CDR3 spans 12 amino acids. The V gene end was trimmed by 2 bases and the J gene end by 6 bases; junction bases not matched to a gene: 1. The germline V gene has CDR1 SGHVS and CDR2 FNYEAQ.